This TCR beta chain is drawn from a study of T cell responses to AZD1222 COVID-19 vaccine. Findings and caveats of the study: At baseline, just six or seven AZD1222 recipients tested seropositive. Donors were largely white British and mainly female; clonal diversity was possibly underestimated.

The germline CDR1 and CDR2 sequences are MNHEY and SVGAGI. V gave up 6 bases and J gave up 4 bases, with 15 bases separating them. The CDR3 contains 14 residues. Regarding this clone: Its antigen remains unidentified.

The protocol was immunoSEQ multiplex PCR, while the TCRdb copy is restricted to in-frame clones and leaves out a portion. In the table there are about 170,000 clones, around 88% of which are singletons. This clonotype was obtained from an adult who received the AZD1222 COVID-19 vaccine. The chain carries TRBV6-5 and TRBJ1-1, with D perhaps TRBD1 (5 bases). This sample comprised peripheral blood, obtained 28 days after the second AZD1222 dose. The CDR3 region is CASRADPGGTEAFF. In DNA form, the CDR3 reads TGTGCCAGCAGGGCGGACCCGGGGGGCACTGAAGCTTTCTTT.